There are a few counts of the clone carrying this T cell receptor beta chain. Trimming cost V 3 bases and J 11 bases, with 17 bases left between them. Germline CDR1 SGHNT, CDR2 YYREEE (reference sequence). The CDR3 loop spans 13 amino acids. These data belong to a study of T-cell reconstitution after alpha-beta-depleted transplantation in children. Unique molecular identifiers were incorporated when the TCRbeta library was constructed. TCRdb independently ran MiXCR on the PCR reads; one entry per CDR3 protein. Among 600,000 to 700,000 distinct CDR3 sequences listed, over 15% were seen once. The chain carries TRBV5-4 and TRBJ1-1; D unclear. The sequence was collected from a human donor who donated a stem cell graft to a child with acute myeloid leukemia. The sample in question was PBMCs from the stem cell graft donor, obtained from the stem cell graft. CDR3 protein: CASSSAGRPGAFF. The CDR3 DNA sequence: TGTGCCAGCAGCTCGGCCGGCCGACCAGGCGCTTTCTTT. The complete variable domain, with remaining parts taken from reference TRBV5-4 and TRBJ1-1, reads ETGVTQSPTHLIKTRGQQVTLRCSSQSGHNTVSWYQQALGQGPQFIFQYYREEENGRGNFPPRFSGLQFPNYSSELNVNALELDDSALYLCASSSAGRPGAFFGQGTRLTVV.